These T cell receptor beta chains were read from a single sample in a study of blood T cell repertoires in COVID-19. Assay: immunoSEQ multiplex PCR; the TCRdb copy retains only in-frame clones and omits some. In the table there are about 74,000 clones, about 80% of which are singletons. Sequencing was done on a sample of peripheral blood. These receptor sequences come from a human donor in a cohort sampled during active COVID-19. Both conserved end residues are part of each CDR3. The D gene is left open where the match is weak. The size of a clone is reported for some rows only, either as once, few or many, or as a class for expanded clones.

cdr3_length j_call v_call d_call clone_size cdr3_nt cdr3_aa
16 TRBJ1-6 TRBV3-1/TRBV3-2 NA NA TGTGCCAGCAGCCAGGTACCCAGCTCCTATAATTCACCCCTCCACTTT CASSQVPSSYNSPLHF
13 TRBJ1-2 TRBV6-5 TRBD1 NA TGTGCCAGCAGTTCAGGGGGTCCCTATGGCTACACCTTC CASSSGGPYGYTF
13 TRBJ2-5 TRBV7-7 TRBD1 NA TGTGCTAGCAGCTTGGGGACAGAAGAGACCCAGTACTTC CASSLGTEETQYF
14 TRBJ2-7 TRBV20-1 TRBD2 NA TGCAGTGCTAGTGCCGCGGGGGTGTCCTACGAGCAGTACTTC CSASAAGVSYEQYF
14 TRBJ2-5 TRBV5-5 NA NA TGTGCCAGCAGCTTGGGGAGGGACCAAGAGACCCAGTACTTC CASSLGRDQETQYF
14 TRBJ2-7 TRBV7-2 NA NA TGTGCCAGCAGCTTTCCTGCTAGCTCCTACGAGCAGTACTTC CASSFPASSYEQYF
13 TRBJ1-1 TRBV14 NA NA TGTGCCAGCAGCAAGACAGCGAACACTGAAGCTTTCTTT CASSKTANTEAFF
16 TRBJ1-3 TRBV7-9 NA NA TGTGCCAGCAGCTTGTGGATCAGCGAAGCTGGAAACACCATATATTTT CASSLWISEAGNTIYF
12 TRBJ2-7 TRBV12-2 NA NA TGTGCAAGTCGAGAGAGGAGCTACGAGCAGTACTTC CASRERSYEQYF
16 TRBJ2-1 TRBV27 TRBD2 NA TGTGCCAGCAGTTCTTCCTCTAGCGGGAGGCGTAATGAGCAGTTCTTC CASSSSSSGRRNEQFF
12 TRBJ1-6 TRBV5-4 NA NA TGTGCCAGCAGGTTCGATAATTCACCCCTCCACTTT CASRFDNSPLHF
13 TRBJ1-2 TRBV12-3/TRBV12-4 NA NA TGTGCCAGCAGTTTCGAACAGGACTATGGCTACACCTTC CASSFEQDYGYTF
15 TRBJ2-3 TRBV7-9 TRBD1 NA TGTGCCAGCAGCCTGACAGGGGGGAGTACAGATACGCAGTATTTT CASSLTGGSTDTQYF
16 TRBJ1-1 TRBV6-5 TRBD1 once TGTGCCAGCAGTTACCTCCGGACAGGGGGGAACACTGAAGCTTTCTTT CASSYLRTGGNTEAFF
15 TRBJ1-2 TRBV3-1/TRBV3-2 TRBD1 NA TGTGCCAGCAGCCAAGATCGGGGGACAGTCTATGGCTACACCTTC CASSQDRGTVYGYTF
15 TRBJ2-5 TRBV11-2 NA NA TGTGCCAGCAGCCCCTCTTTAAGCCGCGAGAGGACCCAGTACTTC CASSPSLSRERTQYF
17 TRBJ1-5 TRBV21-1 NA NA TGTGCCGCCAGCCCGGAATGTAGGACACTTAGCAATCAGCCCCAGCATTTT CAASPECRTLSNQPQHF
12 TRBJ2-1 TRBV5-1 NA NA TGCGCCAGCAGCACCGGCGGGAATGAGCAGTTCTTC CASSTGGNEQFF
15 TRBJ1-1 TRBV13 TRBD1 NA TGTGCCAGCAGCATCAGACAGGGGGCAACTACTGAAGCTTTCTTT CASSIRQGATTEAFF
14 TRBJ2-7 TRBV19 NA NA TGTGCCAGTAGTATAAATGGACAGTCCTACGAGCAGTACTTC CASSINGQSYEQYF
14 TRBJ2-7 TRBV6-5 NA NA TGTGCCAGCAGTCTAGTCGGGGTGGCCTACGAGCAGTACTTC CASSLVGVAYEQYF
12 TRBJ1-5 TRBV10-1 NA few TGCGCCAGCTCGGACAGTAATCAGCCCCAGCATTTT CASSDSNQPQHF
12 TRBJ2-5 TRBV27 NA NA TGTGCCAGCGGTTACGATCAGGAGACCCAGTACTTC CASGYDQETQYF
14 TRBJ1-4 TRBV30 TRBD1 NA TGTGCCTGGAGTGTGGGACAGGGCCCCGATAAACTGTTTTTT CAWSVGQGPDKLFF
15 TRBJ2-2 TRBV7-2 TRBD2 NA TGTGCCAGCAGCTCGGGACTAGCCGCTACCGGGGAGCTGTTTTTT CASSSGLAATGELFF
16 TRBJ2-7 TRBV2 NA NA TGTGCCAGCAGTTTCGAAAATCTAATACCCGCCTACGAGCAGTACTTC CASSFENLIPAYEQYF
10 TRBJ1-2 TRBV30 NA NA TGTGCCTGGAGTGACAGAGTCTACACCTTC CAWSDRVYTF
14 TRBJ1-3 TRBV5-6 NA few TGTGCCAGCAGCTTGGAGCTGAAGGGAAACACCATATATTTT CASSLELKGNTIYF
17 TRBJ2-7 TRBV7-9 NA NA TGTGCCAGCAGCTCCCCCCCCCGCGCCAGGGACTCCTACGAGCAGTACTTC CASSSPPRARDSYEQYF
16 TRBJ2-2 TRBV3-1/TRBV3-2 NA NA TGTGCCAGCAGCCAGAGGACACGTTTGAACACCGGGGAGCTGTTTTTT CASSQRTRLNTGELFF
14 TRBJ1-1 TRBV12-5 NA NA TGTGCTAGTGGTTTGGATCAGAAATCCACTGAAGCTTTCTTT CASGLDQKSTEAFF
14 TRBJ2-3 TRBV6-5 TRBD2 NA TGTGCCAGCATGCGGGGGGCGAGTGAAGATACGCAGTATTTT CASMRGASEDTQYF
13 TRBJ2-5 TRBV7-6 NA NA TGTGCCAGCAGCTTACTAGCTGCGGAGACCCAGTACTTC CASSLLAAETQYF
13 TRBJ2-1 TRBV28 NA NA TGTGCCAGCAGGCCTACAGGGAACAATGAGCAGTTCTTC CASRPTGNNEQFF
12 TRBJ2-7 TRBV5-1 NA NA TGCGCCAGCAGCTTAGGGGCCTACGAGCAGTACTTC CASSLGAYEQYF
15 TRBJ2-7 TRBV19 NA NA TGTGCCAGTAGTGCTCCACGGGCTAGCTTGAACGAGCAGTACTTC CASSAPRASLNEQYF
14 TRBJ2-2 TRBV10-3 TRBD2 NA TGTGCCACCCTAGCGGGAGGCGGCACCGGGGAGCTGTTTTTT CATLAGGGTGELFF
16 TRBJ1-5 TRBV5-5 TRBD1 NA TGTGCCAGCAGCTTGGTCGAGACAGGGGGCGGTCAGCCCCAGCATTTT CASSLVETGGGQPQHF
18 TRBJ1-5 TRBV24-1 TRBD1 NA TGTGCCACCAGTGATACCCGACAGGGGCCGGGTAGCAATCAGCCCCAGCATTTT CATSDTRQGPGSNQPQHF
15 TRBJ2-3 TRBV15 NA NA TGTGCCACCTTGAACACCGGGACAACCACAGATACGCAGTATTTT CATLNTGTTTDTQYF
14 TRBJ2-3 TRBV5-1 NA once TGCGCCAGCAGCTTGACTAGCCCCAAGGATACGCAGTATTTT CASSLTSPKDTQYF
14 TRBJ1-4 TRBV19 TRBD1 NA TGTGCCAGTAAGGAGGGACAGAATAATGAAAAACTGTTTTTT CASKEGQNNEKLFF
15 TRBJ2-7 TRBV28 TRBD1 NA TGTGCCAGCAGTCCACAGGACAGGGGGCGCCTCGAGCAGTACTTC CASSPQDRGRLEQYF
12 TRBJ1-4 TRBV29-1 TRBD1 few TGCAGCGCCTGGACAGGAGATGAAAAACTGTTTTTT CSAWTGDEKLFF
13 TRBJ1-5 TRBV29-1 NA few TGCAGCGTTGAAGTTTCCACGGGTCAGCCCCAGCATTTT CSVEVSTGQPQHF
14 TRBJ1-1 TRBV25-1 NA NA TGTGCCAGCAGTGAACCAGGGACTGGGACTGAAGCTTTCTTT CASSEPGTGTEAFF
16 TRBJ2-3 TRBV23-1 TRBD1 NA TGCGCCAGCGCCGGGACAGGGGGTGCGGGCACAGATACGCAGTATTTT CASAGTGGAGTDTQYF
15 TRBJ2-7 TRBV7-9 TRBD2 NA TGTGCCAGCAGCTTAGGGGCTAGCGGGACCTACGAGCAGTACTTC CASSLGASGTYEQYF
14 TRBJ2-7 TRBV3-1/TRBV3-2 NA NA TGTGCCAGCAGCCAAGGGACAACCTCCTACGAGCAGTACTTC CASSQGTTSYEQYF
14 TRBJ1-2 TRBV4-3 TRBD1 once TGCGCCAGCAGCCCCGGGCAGGGGGGATATGGCTACACCTTC CASSPGQGGYGYTF
19 TRBJ1-6 TRBV7-8 NA once TGTGCCAGCAGCATTCTCGGCGGGTCGGATGGAGTAAAGAATTCACCCCTCCACTTT CASSILGGSDGVKNSPLHF